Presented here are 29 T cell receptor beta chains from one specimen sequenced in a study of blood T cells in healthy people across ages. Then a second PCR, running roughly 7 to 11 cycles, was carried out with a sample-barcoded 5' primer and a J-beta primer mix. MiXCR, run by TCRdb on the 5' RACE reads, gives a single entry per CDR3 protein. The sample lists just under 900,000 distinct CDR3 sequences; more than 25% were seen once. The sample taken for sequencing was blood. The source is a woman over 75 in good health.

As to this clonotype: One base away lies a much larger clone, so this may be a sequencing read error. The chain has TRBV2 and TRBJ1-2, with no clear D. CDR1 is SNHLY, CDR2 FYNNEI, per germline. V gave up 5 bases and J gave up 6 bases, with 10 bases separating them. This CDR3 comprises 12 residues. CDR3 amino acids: CASSQENHGYTF. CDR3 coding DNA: TGTGCCAGCAGTCAAGAAAACCATGGCTACACCTTC.

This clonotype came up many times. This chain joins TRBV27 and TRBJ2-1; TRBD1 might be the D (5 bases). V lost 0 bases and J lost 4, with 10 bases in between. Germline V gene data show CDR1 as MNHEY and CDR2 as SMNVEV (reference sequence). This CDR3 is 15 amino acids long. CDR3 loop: CASSLSGRAYNEQFF. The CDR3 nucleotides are TGTGCCAGCAGTTTATCGGGCAGGGCTTACAATGAGCAGTTCTTC.

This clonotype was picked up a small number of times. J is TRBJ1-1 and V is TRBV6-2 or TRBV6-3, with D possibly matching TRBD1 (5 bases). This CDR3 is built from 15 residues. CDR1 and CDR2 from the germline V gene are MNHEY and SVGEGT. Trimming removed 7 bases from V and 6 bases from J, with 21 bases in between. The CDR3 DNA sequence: TGTGCCAGCATGAACCGGGCAGGGAGTAGGGCTGAAGCTTTCTTT. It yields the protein CASMNRAGSRAEAFF.

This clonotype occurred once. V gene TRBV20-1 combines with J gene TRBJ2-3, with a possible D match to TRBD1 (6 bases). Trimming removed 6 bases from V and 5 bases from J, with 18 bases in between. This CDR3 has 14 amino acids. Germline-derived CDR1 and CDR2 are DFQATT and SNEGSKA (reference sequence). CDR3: CSAQHRAGEDTQYF. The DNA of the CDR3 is TGCAGTGCGCAACACAGGGCCGGGGAAGATACGCAGTATTTT.

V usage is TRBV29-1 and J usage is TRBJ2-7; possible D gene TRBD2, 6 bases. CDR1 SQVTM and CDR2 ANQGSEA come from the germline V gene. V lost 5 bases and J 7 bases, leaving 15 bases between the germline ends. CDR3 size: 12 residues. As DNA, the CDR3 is TGCAGCGTTCAGGGACTCAACAATGAGCAGTACTTC. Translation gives CSVQGLNNEQYF.

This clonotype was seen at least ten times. DNA for the CDR3: TGTGCCAGCAGATCCGGACTAGCGGGAAGCTACGAGCAGTACTTC. It specifies CASRSGLAGSYEQYF. J is TRBJ2-7 and V is TRBV12-3 or TRBV12-4; 12 nucleotides agree with TRBD2. Unmatched junction bases numbered 6, after V lost 6 bases and J lost 3 bases. The CDR3 runs to 15 residues.

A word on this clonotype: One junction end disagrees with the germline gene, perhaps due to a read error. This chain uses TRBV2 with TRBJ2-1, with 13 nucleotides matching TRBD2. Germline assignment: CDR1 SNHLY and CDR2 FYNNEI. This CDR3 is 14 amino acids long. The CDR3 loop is CTSRRTSGGNEQFF. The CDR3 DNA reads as TGTACCAGCAGAAGGACTAGCGGGGGCAATGAGCAGTTCTTC.

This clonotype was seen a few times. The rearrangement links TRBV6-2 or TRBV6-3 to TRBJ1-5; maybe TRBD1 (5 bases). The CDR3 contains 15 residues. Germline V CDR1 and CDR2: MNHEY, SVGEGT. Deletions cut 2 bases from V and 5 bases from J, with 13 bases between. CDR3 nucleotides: TGTGCCAGCAGTTACGGACATCTTCCGCATCAGCCCCAGCATTTT. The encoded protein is CASSYGHLPHQPQHF.

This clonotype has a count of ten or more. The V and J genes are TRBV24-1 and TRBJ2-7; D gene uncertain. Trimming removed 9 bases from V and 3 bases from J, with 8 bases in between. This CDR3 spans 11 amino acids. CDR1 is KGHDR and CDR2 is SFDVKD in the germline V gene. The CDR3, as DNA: TGTGCCACCCGACACTTCTACGAGCAGTACTTC. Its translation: CATRHFYEQYF.

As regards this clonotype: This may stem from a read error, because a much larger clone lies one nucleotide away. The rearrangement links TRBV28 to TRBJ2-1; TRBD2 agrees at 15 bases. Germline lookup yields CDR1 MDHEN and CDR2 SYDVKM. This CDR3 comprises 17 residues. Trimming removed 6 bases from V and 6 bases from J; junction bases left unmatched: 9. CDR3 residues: CASRTSGTSGGCNEQFF. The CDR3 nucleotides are TGTGCCAGCAGGACCTCCGGGACTAGCGGGGGGTGCAATGAGCAGTTCTTC.

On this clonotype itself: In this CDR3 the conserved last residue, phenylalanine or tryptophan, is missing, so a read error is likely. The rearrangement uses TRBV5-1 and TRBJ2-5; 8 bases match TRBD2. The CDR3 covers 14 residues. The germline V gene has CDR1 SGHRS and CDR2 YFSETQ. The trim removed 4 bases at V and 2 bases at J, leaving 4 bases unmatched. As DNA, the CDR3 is TGCGCCAGCAGCCTCTCTAGCGGGCAAGAGACCCAGTACCTC. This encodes CASSLSSGQETQYL.

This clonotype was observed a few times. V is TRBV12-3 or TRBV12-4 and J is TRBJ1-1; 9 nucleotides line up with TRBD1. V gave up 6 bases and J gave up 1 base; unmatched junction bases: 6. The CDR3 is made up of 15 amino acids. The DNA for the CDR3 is TGTGCCAGCAGGGACACAGGGGGCAGGAACACTGAAGCTTTCTTT. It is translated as CASRDTGGRNTEAFF.

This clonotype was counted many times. The CDR3 DNA reads as TGCAGTGCCAATACTCAGGGGAAACCCTCCTATGGCTACACCTTC. Its translation: CSANTQGKPSYGYTF. This chain joins TRBV20-1 and TRBJ1-2, with D possibly being TRBD1 (6 bases). This CDR3 is built from 15 residues. Trimming left V 6 bases short and J 4 bases short, with 21 bases between. Germline V lookup: CDR1 DFQATT, CDR2 SNEGSKA (reference sequence).

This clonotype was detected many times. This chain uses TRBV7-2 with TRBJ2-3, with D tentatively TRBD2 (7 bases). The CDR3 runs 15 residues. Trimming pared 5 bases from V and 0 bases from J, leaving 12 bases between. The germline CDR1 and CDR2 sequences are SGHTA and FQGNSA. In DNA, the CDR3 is TGTGCCAGCAGCGGAGGGGGACTAAGCACAGATACGCAGTATTTT. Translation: CASSGGGLSTDTQYF.

This chain's CDR3 is CASSWFGTGVSGANVLTF. In DNA, the CDR3 is TGTGCCAGCAGTTGGTTCGGAACAGGGGTCTCTGGGGCCAACGTCCTGACTTTC. The chain carries TRBV5-6 and TRBJ2-6; TRBD1 matches 7 bases. The CDR3 loop spans 18 amino acids. The germline CDR1 and CDR2 sequences are SGHDT and YYEEEE. The V segment lost 5 bases and the J segment 0 bases; nucleotides outside the gene matches: 11. Looking up the rest from reference TRBV5-6 and TRBJ2-6 gives the full variable domain: DAGVTQSPTHLIKTRGQQVTLRCSPKSGHDTVSWYQQALGQGPQFIFQYYEEEERQRGNFPDRFSGHQFPNYSSELNVNALLLGDSALYLCASSWFGTGVSGANVLTFGAGSRLTVL.

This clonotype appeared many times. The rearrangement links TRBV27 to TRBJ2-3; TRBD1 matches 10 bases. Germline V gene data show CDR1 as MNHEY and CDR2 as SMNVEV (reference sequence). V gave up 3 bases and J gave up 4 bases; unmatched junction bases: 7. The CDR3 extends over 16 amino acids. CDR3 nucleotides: TGTGCCAGCAGTTTCCGGACAGGGGGAGAGGCAGATACGCAGTATTTT. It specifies CASSFRTGGEADTQYF.

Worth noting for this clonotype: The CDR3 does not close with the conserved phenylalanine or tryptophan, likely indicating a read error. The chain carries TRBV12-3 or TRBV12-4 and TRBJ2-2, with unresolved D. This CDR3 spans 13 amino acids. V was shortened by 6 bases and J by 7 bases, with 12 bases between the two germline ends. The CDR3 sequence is CASSPLLHGELFL. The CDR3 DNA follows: TGTGCCAGCAGCCCTTTACTCCACGGGGAGCTGTTTTTG.

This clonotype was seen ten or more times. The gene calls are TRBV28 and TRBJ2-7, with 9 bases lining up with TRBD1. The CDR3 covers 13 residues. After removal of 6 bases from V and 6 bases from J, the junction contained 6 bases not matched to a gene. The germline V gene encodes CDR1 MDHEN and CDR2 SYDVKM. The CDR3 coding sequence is TGTGCCAGCAGGAAAACAGGGGGCGGCGAGCAGTACTTC. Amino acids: CASRKTGGGEQYF.

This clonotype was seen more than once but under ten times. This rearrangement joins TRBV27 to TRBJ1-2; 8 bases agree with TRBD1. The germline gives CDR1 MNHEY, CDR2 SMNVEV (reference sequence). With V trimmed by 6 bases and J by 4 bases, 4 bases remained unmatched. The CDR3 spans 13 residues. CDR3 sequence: CASRYGTGYGYTF. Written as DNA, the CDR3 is TGTGCCAGCAGATACGGGACAGGCTATGGCTACACCTTC.

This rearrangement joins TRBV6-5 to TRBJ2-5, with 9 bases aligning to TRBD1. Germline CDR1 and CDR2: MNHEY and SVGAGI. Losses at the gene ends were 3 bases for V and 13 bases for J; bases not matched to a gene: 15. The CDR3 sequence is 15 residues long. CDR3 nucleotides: TGTGCCAGCAGTTATCGGGACAGGGCGATAATGGGCCCGTACTTC. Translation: CASSYRDRAIMGPYF.

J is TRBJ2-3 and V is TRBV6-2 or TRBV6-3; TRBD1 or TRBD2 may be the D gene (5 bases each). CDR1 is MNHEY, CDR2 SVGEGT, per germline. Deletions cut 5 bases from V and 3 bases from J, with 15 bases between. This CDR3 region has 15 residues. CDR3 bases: TGTGCCAGCAGTCGACCAGTGGGGGATACAGATACGCAGTATTTT. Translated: CASSRPVGDTDTQYF.

CDR3 bases: TGTGCCAGCAGTTTAAGTCTCGGCTACGAGCAGTACTTC. Encoded protein: CASSLSLGYEQYF. The V and J genes are TRBV12-3 or TRBV12-4 and TRBJ2-7; D ambiguous. V gave up 2 bases and J gave up 3 bases, with 8 bases separating them. This CDR3 comprises 13 residues.

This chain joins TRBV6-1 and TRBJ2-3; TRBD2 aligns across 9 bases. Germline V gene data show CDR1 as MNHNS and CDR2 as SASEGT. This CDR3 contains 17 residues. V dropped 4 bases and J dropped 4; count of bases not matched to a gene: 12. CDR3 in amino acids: CASSATSGTTSADTQYF. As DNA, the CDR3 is TGTGCCAGCAGTGCGACTAGCGGAACTACTAGCGCAGATACGCAGTATTTT.

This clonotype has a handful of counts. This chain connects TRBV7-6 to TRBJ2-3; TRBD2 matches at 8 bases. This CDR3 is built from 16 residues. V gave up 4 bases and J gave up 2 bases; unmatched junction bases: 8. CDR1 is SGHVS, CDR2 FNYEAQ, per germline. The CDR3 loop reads CASSSDTGGTTDTQYF. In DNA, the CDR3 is TGTGCCAGCAGCTCCGACACGGGGGGGACCACAGATACGCAGTATTTT.

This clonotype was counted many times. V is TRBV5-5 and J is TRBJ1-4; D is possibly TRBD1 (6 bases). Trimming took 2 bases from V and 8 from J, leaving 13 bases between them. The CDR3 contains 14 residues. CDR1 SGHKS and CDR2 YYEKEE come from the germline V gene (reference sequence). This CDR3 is CASSLPGEEEKLFF. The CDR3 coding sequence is TGTGCCAGCAGCTTACCAGGGGAGGAGGAAAAACTGTTTTTT. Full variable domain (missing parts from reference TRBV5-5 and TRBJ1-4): DAGVTQSPTHLIKTRGQQVTLRCSPISGHKSVSWYQQVLGQGPQFIFQYYEKEERGRGNFPDRFSARQFPNYSSELNVNALLLGDSALYLCASSLPGEEEKLFFGSGTQLSVL.

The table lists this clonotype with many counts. The CDR3 region has the DNA TGTGCCAGCAGTCCCGTCGGACAGGGGGCTGCAGATACGCAGTATTTT. Encoded protein: CASSPVGQGAADTQYF. The rearrangement uses TRBV6-5 and TRBJ2-3, with 11 nucleotides matching TRBD1. CDR1 is MNHEY, CDR2 SVGAGI, per germline. Trimming removed 5 bases from V and 4 bases from J; junction bases left unmatched: 8. There are 16 residues in the CDR3.

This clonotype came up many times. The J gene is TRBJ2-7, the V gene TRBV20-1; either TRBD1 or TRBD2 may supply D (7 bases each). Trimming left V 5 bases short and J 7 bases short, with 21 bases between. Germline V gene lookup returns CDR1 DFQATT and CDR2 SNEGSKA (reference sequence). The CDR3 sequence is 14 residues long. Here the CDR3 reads CSALDREGLREQYF. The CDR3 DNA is TGCAGTGCTCTCGACAGGGAGGGGCTGAGGGAGCAGTACTTC.

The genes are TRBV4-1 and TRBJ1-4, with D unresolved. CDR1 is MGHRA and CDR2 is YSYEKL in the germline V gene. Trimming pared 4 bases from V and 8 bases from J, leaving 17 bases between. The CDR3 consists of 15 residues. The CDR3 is CASSPTFAGIEKLFF. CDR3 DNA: TGCGCCAGCAGCCCGACCTTCGCAGGTATCGAAAAACTGTTTTTT.

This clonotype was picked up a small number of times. CDR3 DNA sequence: TGCGCCAGCAGCCCGGAGGGACTAGCGGGGGTTCAAGAGACCCAGTACTTC. It encodes CASSPEGLAGVQETQYF. The rearrangement links TRBV5-1 to TRBJ2-5, with 14 positions matching TRBD2. The CDR3 runs to 17 residues. V shed 4 bases, J shed 2 bases, and the junction held 7 bases outside the gene matches. The germline V gene encodes CDR1 SGHRS and CDR2 YFSETQ.